This T cell receptor (beta chain) was obtained from a study of cytomegalovirus exposure and HLA in healthy donors. Study information: Both the approximately 120 validation repertoires and the 666 first-cohort repertoires used the same platform, as reported by a later analysis.

The assay was immunoSEQ multiplex PCR, and TCRdb's table has in-frame clones only and misses some. The table lists about 130,000 clones, 85% to 90% of them singletons. Study results and limitations: A list of 150 or so TCR beta chains associated with cytomegalovirus was given. Reportedly, diagnosis of cytomegalovirus status by the classifier showed high specificity and sensitivity. A few CMV-associated chains were confirmed in vitro to be specific for CMV antigens.

The CDR3 consists of 12 residues. V was clipped by 6 bases and J by 0 bases, with 4 bases between them. The germline V gene has CDR1 MNHNY and CDR2 SVGAGI (reference sequence). Notes on this clone: Its antigen is not identified.

The TCR was taken from a woman in her twenties or thirties in good health and CMV-seropositive. The chain recombines TRBV6-6 with TRBJ2-3; D is undetermined. What was sequenced was PBMCs. CDR3 bases: TGTGCCAGCAGCCCTAGCACAGATACGCAGTATTTT. It specifies CASSPSTDTQYF.